This T cell receptor (beta chain) was sequenced for a study of T cell responses to AZD1222 COVID-19 vaccine. Study background: Both about-4-week and about-12-week second-dose recipients were combined.

J was trimmed by 0 bases and V by 0 bases; bases with no gene match: 3. This CDR3 spans 16 amino acids. The germline V gene has CDR1 SGHVS and CDR2 FQNEAQ. TCRdb's table, derived via immunoSEQ multiplex PCR, lists solely in-frame clones and lacks some. The sample contains roughly 100,000 clones, about 92% of which appear only once. General observations from the study: Following two doses of AZD1222, Spike-specific TCR breadth and depth rose.

A remark on this clone: Its antigen is unidentified.

The chain joins TRBV7-8 to TRBJ2-7; 9 nucleotides align to TRBD1. The sequence was collected from an adult in good health. The specimen comprised peripheral blood, sampled on day 0 of AZD1222 vaccination. CDR3 sequence (DNA): TGTGCCAGCAGCTTAGCGCAGACAGGGGGCTCCTACGAGCAGTACTTC. Residues: CASSLAQTGGSYEQYF.